Listed here are 8 T cell receptor beta chains from one sample, sequenced in a study of shared clonotypes between healthy human individuals. The method was immunoSEQ multiplex PCR; TCRdb's version includes in-frame clones alone and lacks a portion of them. Of under 600,000 clones in the sample, about 80% are singletons; the top ten hold around 12%. Material: PBMCs. All receptors derive from a woman aged 40 to 50 in good health. Some clones in this sample may be carry-over from other donors' samples.

J is TRBJ2-7 and V is TRBV27; D is uncertain. Germline values: CDR1 MNHEY, CDR2 SMNVEV (reference sequence). V was cut by 5 bases and J by 2 bases, with 16 bases left in between. The CDR3 is 15 residues long. The CDR3 sequence: CASSPLTRPPYEQYF. The CDR3 DNA follows: TGTGCCAGCAGTCCCCTGACCCGCCCTCCCTACGAGCAGTACTTC.

V is TRBV27 and J is TRBJ1-1; D not certain. This CDR3 is built from 15 residues. Germline V lookup: CDR1 MNHEY, CDR2 SMNVEV (reference sequence). V lost 4 bases to trimming and J lost 0 bases, with 12 bases between them. The CDR3 DNA follows: TGTGCCAGCAGTTCAAGCAGGATAATGAACACTGAAGCTTTCTTT. Translating gives CASSSSRIMNTEAFF.

The chain has TRBV19 and TRBJ2-6; D may match TRBD1 or TRBD2 (5 bases each). The CDR3 is 15 amino acids. Looked up from germline, CDR1 is LNHDA and CDR2 is SQIVND (reference sequence). Trimming left V 9 bases short and J 0 bases short, with 12 bases between. CDR3 protein: CASRGVHSGANVLTF. For the CDR3, the DNA is TGTGCCAGCCGAGGGGTCCACTCTGGGGCCAACGTCCTGACTTTC. Supplemented by reference TRBV19 and TRBJ2-6, the full variable domain reads DGGITQSPKYLFRKEGQNVTLSCEQNLNHDAMYWYRQDPGQGLRLIYYSQIVNDFQKGDIAEGYSVSREKKESFPLTVTSAQKNPTAFYLCASRGVHSGANVLTFGAGSRLTVL.

The genes are TRBV7-8 and TRBJ1-2; the D gene is possibly TRBD1 (5 bases). In germline, CDR1 is SGHVS, CDR2 FQNEAQ. V gave up 3 bases and J gave up 4 bases, with 15 bases separating them. The CDR3 totals 15 residues. The DNA for the CDR3 is TGTGCCAGCAGCTTCCAGGGCGGAATAGCCTATGGCTACACCTTC. Amino acids: CASSFQGGIAYGYTF.

This clone has only one observation. The chain uses TRBV2 and TRBJ2-1, with D unclear. This CDR3 has 14 amino acids. Trimming shortened V by 6 bases and J by 0 bases, and 9 bases separated the two germline ends. Germline loops: CDR1 SNHLY, CDR2 FYNNEI. CDR3 sequence: CASRPLSSYNEQFF. The CDR3 nucleotides read TGTGCCAGCAGGCCACTGAGCTCCTACAATGAGCAGTTCTTC.

This chain joins TRBV7-2 and TRBJ1-1, with 7 bases matching TRBD1. From germline, CDR1 is SGHTA and CDR2 FQGNSA. The J segment lost 5 bases and the V segment lost 0 bases, leaving 3 bases of the junction unmatched. The CDR3 totals 14 residues. The CDR3 loop reads CASSLATGRTEAFF. The DNA of the CDR3 is TGTGCCAGCAGCTTAGCGACAGGGAGGACTGAAGCTTTCTTT.

The chain is built from TRBV19 and TRBJ1-5; D gene ambiguous. Germline-derived CDR1 and CDR2 are LNHDA and SQIVND (reference sequence). CDR3 length equals 14 residues. V was clipped by 6 bases and J by 4 bases, with 13 bases between them. The CDR3: CASRDGLSNQPQHF. CDR3 coding DNA: TGTGCCAGTAGAGATGGACTGAGTAATCAGCCCCAGCATTTT.

CDR3 DNA: TGCGCCAGCAGCTTGGTGGTTGTAGCGAGTTCCTACAATGAGCAGTTCTTC. Its translation is CASSLVVVASSYNEQFF. The chain links TRBV5-1 to TRBJ2-1, with D perhaps matching TRBD2 (5 bases). This CDR3 has 17 residues. Germline V gives CDR1 SGHRS, CDR2 YFSETQ. The V gene lost 0 bases and the J gene lost 1 base, with 14 bases spanning the gap. Looking up the rest from reference TRBV5-1 and TRBJ2-1 gives the full variable domain: KAGVTQTPRYLIKTRGQQVTLSCSPISGHRSVSWYQQTPGQGLQFLFEYFSETQRNKGNFPGRFSGRQFSNSRSEMNVSTLELGDSALYLCASSLVVVASSYNEQFFGPGTRLTVL.